This TCR beta chain emerged from a study of blood T cell repertoires in COVID-19. Generated by immunoSEQ multiplex PCR, the TCRdb table keeps only in-frame clones and is missing some. The sample lists over 130,000 clones; 82% were seen once. Germline V lookup: CDR1 SGHNT, CDR2 YYREEE (reference sequence). The CDR3 has 14 amino acids. V shed 2 bases and J shed 1 base, with 8 bases lying between them. J is TRBJ2-3 and V is TRBV5-4, with D perhaps matching TRBD2 (5 bases). The sequence came from a woman of 80 years or more with acute or convalescent COVID-19. What was sequenced was peripheral blood. CDR3 sequence reads: CASSFERRTDTQYF. The CDR3 DNA sequence: TGTGCCAGCAGCTTTGAGCGGCGCACAGATACGCAGTATTTT.